These 30 T cell receptor beta chains originate from one sample sequenced in a study of HIV-infected patients and healthy controls. Around 530 ng RNA was reverse transcribed with alpha and beta constant-region primers. Separate chain-specific third strand synthesis with multiplexing indices produced the alpha and beta libraries. TCRdb called the 5' RACE reads again in MiXCR, with one record for every CDR3 protein. The sample has 19,000 or so distinct CDR3 sequences, 9% to 10% seen once. The repertoire came from unfractionated whole blood and reflected all unsorted peripheral T cells. The specimen sequenced was blood. All receptors derive from an adult in good health.

Many counts were recorded for this clonotype. This sequence joins TRBV27 and TRBJ1-1; no firm D call. V gave up 3 bases and J gave up 1 base, with 6 bases separating them. The CDR3 loop spans 13 amino acids. Germline assignment: CDR1 MNHEY and CDR2 SMNVEV (reference sequence). The CDR3, as DNA: TGTGCCAGCAGTTTCCGACAGAACACTGAAGCTTTCTTT. Translation gives CASSFRQNTEAFF.

The gene calls are TRBV30 and TRBJ2-7, with D tentatively TRBD2 (6 bases). CDR1 and CDR2 from the germline V gene are GTSNPN and SVGIG (reference sequence). This CDR3 spans 11 amino acids. CDR3 bases: TGTGCGGTAGCGGCTTCCTACGAGCAGTACTTC. It encodes CAVAASYEQYF. The whole variable domain, remainder taken from reference TRBV30 and TRBJ2-7, is SQTIHQWPATLVQPVGSPLSLECTVEGTSNPNLYWYRQAAGRGLQLLFYSVGIGQISSEVPQNLSASRPQDRQFILSSKKLLLSDSGFYLCAVAASYEQYFGPGTRLTVT.

This clonotype came up many times. The chain has TRBV28 and TRBJ2-7; D may be TRBD1 (5 bases). CDR1 MDHEN and CDR2 SYDVKM come from the germline V gene. V lost 7 bases and J 3 bases, leaving 16 bases between the germline ends. The CDR3 has 14 amino acids. The CDR3 DNA sequence: TGTGCCAGCAACTTAGCCTTGGACATCTACGAGCAGTACTTC. Its protein product is CASNLALDIYEQYF.

The sample holds many counts of this clonotype. The chain combines TRBV5-1 with TRBJ2-5; possibly TRBD1 for D (6 bases). V was shortened by 1 base and J by 5 bases, with 12 bases between the two germline ends. CDR3 length equals 14 residues. Germline assignment: CDR1 SGHRS and CDR2 YFSETQ. CDR3 protein: CASSLNGGAETQYF. CDR3 coding DNA: TGCGCCAGCAGCTTGAATGGGGGCGCGGAGACCCAGTACTTC.

This clonotype was counted between two and nine times. The V call is TRBV30, the J call TRBJ2-5; 11 nucleotides line up with TRBD2. CDR1 is GTSNPN and CDR2 is SVGIG in the germline V gene (reference sequence). Trimming cost V 2 bases and J 4 bases; bases outside gene matches: 6. The CDR3 length is 15 residues. The CDR3 region has the DNA TGTGCCTGGAGTCCTGTAGCGGGAGGGAGAGAGACCCAGTACTTC. Translation: CAWSPVAGGRETQYF.

The chain joins TRBV24-1 to TRBJ2-1, with TRBD1 matching over 8 bases. Germline loops: CDR1 KGHDR, CDR2 SFDVKD. The CDR3 loop spans 19 amino acids. V gave up 6 bases and J gave up 4 bases; unmatched junction bases: 19. CDR3 sequence: CATSPRQGRVKGQYNEQFF. CDR3 DNA: TGTGCCACCAGTCCTCGACAGGGGCGGGTGAAGGGCCAATACAATGAGCAGTTCTTC.

The chain has TRBV4-1 and TRBJ2-7; 7 nucleotides line up with TRBD2. Germline V gene data show CDR1 as MGHRA and CDR2 as YSYEKL. This CDR3 spans 15 amino acids. Germline trimming cut 5 bases from V and 5 bases from J; bases unmatched to any gene: 12. CDR3 coding DNA: TGCGCCAGCAGCGGCGGGGGACGGGGAGGCGACGAGCAGTACTTC. This translates into CASSGGGRGGDEQYF.

J is TRBJ2-2 and V is TRBV6-5; 8 bases map to TRBD1. The germline V gene encodes CDR1 MNHEY and CDR2 SVGAGI. V was pared by 8 bases and J by 4 bases, with 9 bases of the junction left unmatched. CDR3 length equals 15 residues. CDR3 nucleotides: TGTGCCAGCTCCCAACAGGGGGTAATCACCGGGGAGCTGTTTTTT. As protein: CASSQQGVITGELFF.

This clonotype occurred many times. The chain has TRBV20-1 and TRBJ2-7; D is perhaps TRBD2 (6 bases). The CDR3 runs to 15 residues. V was trimmed by 0 bases and J by 4 bases, leaving 16 bases between them. Germline values: CDR1 DFQATT, CDR2 SNEGSKA (reference sequence). CDR3 sequence: CSARDPHGGAYEQYF. The CDR3 coding sequence is TGCAGTGCTAGAGACCCGCATGGAGGGGCTTACGAGCAGTACTTC.

This clonotype came up many times. DNA of the CDR3: TGTGCCAGTAGTCTGAGACTAACCGACTGGAACAATGAGCAGTTCTTC. Amino acids: CASSLRLTDWNNEQFF. This chain connects TRBV19 to TRBJ2-1; a weak D match, TRBD2 (5 bases). Trimming left V 5 bases short and J 5 bases short, with 19 bases between. The CDR3 loop spans 16 amino acids. CDR1 is LNHDA and CDR2 is SQIVND in the germline V gene (reference sequence). Full variable domain (missing parts from reference TRBV19 and TRBJ2-1): DGGITQSPKYLFRKEGQNVTLSCEQNLNHDAMYWYRQDPGQGLRLIYYSQIVNDFQKGDIAEGYSVSREKKESFPLTVTSAQKNPTAFYLCASSLRLTDWNNEQFFGPGTRLTVL.

This clonotype was seen many times. The chain uses TRBV5-4 and TRBJ2-1, with D unresolved. The CDR3 runs 13 residues. The ends were cut back, 4 bases at V and 8 bases at J, with 13 bases in the middle. Germline assignment: CDR1 SGHNT and CDR2 YYREEE (reference sequence). The CDR3 here is CASSLGIPDEQFF. Written as DNA, the CDR3 is TGTGCCAGCAGCCTGGGAATTCCAGATGAGCAGTTCTTC.

This clonotype was counted ten times or more. The chain uses TRBV4-2 and TRBJ2-1, with TRBD2 matching over 8 bases. This CDR3 is 17 amino acids long. The germline V gene has CDR1 LGHNA and CDR2 YNFKEQ. Losses at the gene ends were 0 bases for V and 0 bases for J; bases not matched to a gene: 4. The CDR3 here is CASSQEVAGSSYNEQFF. As DNA, the CDR3 is TGTGCCAGCAGCCAAGAGGTAGCGGGGAGCTCCTACAATGAGCAGTTCTTC.

This clonotype is medium-sized by share. The genes are TRBV2 and TRBJ2-2, with 10 bases aligning to TRBD1. V lost 4 bases to trimming and J lost 6 bases; unmatched junction nucleotides: 14. This CDR3 contains 18 residues. The germline gives CDR1 SNHLY, CDR2 FYNNEI. In DNA form, the CDR3 reads TGTGCCAGCAGTGGGACAGGGGGAAGCAACGGGAGCCCCGGGGAGCTGTTTTTT. It yields the protein CASSGTGGSNGSPGELFF.

The chain is built from TRBV6-1 and TRBJ1-3; D is perhaps TRBD1 (5 bases). This CDR3 spans 16 amino acids. V dropped 5 bases and J dropped 4 bases, with 18 bases sitting between them. CDR1 MNHNS and CDR2 SASEGT come from the germline V gene. Here the CDR3 reads CASSILAGGNGNTIYF. For the CDR3, the DNA is TGTGCCAGCAGTATCTTGGCGGGGGGTAACGGAAACACCATATATTTT.

In this sample, this clonotype turned up many times. This chain connects TRBV5-1 to TRBJ2-2; tentatively, D is TRBD1 (6 bases). This CDR3 region has 14 residues. Deletions cut 2 bases from V and 7 bases from J, with 12 bases between. Germline CDR1 reads SGHRS; CDR2 reads YFSETQ. The CDR3 nucleotides read TGCGCCAGCAGCTTAGCCCTACAGGGCGGGGAGCTGTTTTTT. Translation: CASSLALQGGELFF.

This clonotype was counted only a few times. The chain couples TRBV6-5 to TRBJ2-2, with 8 bases identical to TRBD2. Germline trimming cut 8 bases from V and 2 bases from J; bases unmatched to any gene: 7. The germline CDR1 and CDR2 sequences are MNHEY and SVGAGI. This CDR3 spans 15 amino acids. The CDR3 spells CASRGGSVNTGELFF. The CDR3 DNA follows: TGTGCCAGCCGGGGGGGAAGCGTAAACACCGGGGAGCTGTTTTTT.

The chain has TRBV20-1 and TRBJ2-1; weak D call: TRBD2 (6 bases). The CDR3 contains 16 residues. V lost 4 bases, J lost 0 bases, and 16 bases lay in between. CDR1 and CDR2 from the germline V gene are DFQATT and SNEGSKA (reference sequence). The CDR3 spells CSAISGTPSSYNEQFF. Written as DNA, the CDR3 is TGCAGTGCTATTTCCGGGACTCCAAGCTCCTACAATGAGCAGTTCTTC.

This chain links TRBV7-9 with TRBJ1-5; D uncertain. Germline values: CDR1 SEHNR, CDR2 FQNEAQ (reference sequence). The CDR3 covers 12 residues. Trimming cost V 2 bases and J 6 bases, with 5 bases left between them. In DNA, the CDR3 is TGTGCCAGCAGCTTAAATGGTCAGCCCCAGCATTTT. Amino acid sequence: CASSLNGQPQHF.

This clonotype counts as medium-sized. This sequence joins TRBV27 and TRBJ2-7; D unresolved. V lost 4 bases and J 3 bases, leaving 16 bases between the germline ends. CDR1 and CDR2 from the germline V gene are MNHEY and SMNVEV (reference sequence). This CDR3 region has 15 residues. CDR3 residues: CASSYLPGVGYEQYF. The CDR3 DNA sequence: TGTGCCAGCAGTTACCTCCCTGGGGTCGGCTACGAGCAGTACTTC.

The sample holds a few counts of this clonotype. The J gene is TRBJ2-2, the V gene TRBV10-2, with D unclear. The CDR3 runs to 15 residues. With 6 bases removed from V and 4 bases from J, the gap between germline ends came to 15 bases. Per the germline V gene, CDR1 is WSHSY and CDR2 is SAAADI. The CDR3 bases are TGCGCCAGCAGCGTAGACTCGCCGACCACCGGGGAGCTGTTTTTT. The encoded protein is CASSVDSPTTGELFF.

This clonotype was seen many times. This chain joins TRBV2 and TRBJ2-1, with 7 positions matching TRBD2. Germline CDR1 is SNHLY and CDR2 is FYNNEI. The CDR3 covers 16 residues. After removal of 5 bases from V and 0 bases from J, the junction contained 7 bases not matched to a gene. CDR3 residues: CASSSTGGSSYNEQFF. CDR3 sequence (DNA): TGTGCCAGCAGTTCTACCGGGGGGAGCTCCTACAATGAGCAGTTCTTC.

Ten or more counts support this clonotype. V gene TRBV3-1 combines with J gene TRBJ2-1, with 7 bases identical to TRBD1. CDR1 is LGHDT and CDR2 is YNNKEL in the germline V gene (reference sequence). V lost 1 base to trimming and J lost 14 bases; unmatched junction nucleotides: 5. The CDR3 covers 12 residues. The CDR3 is CASSQGQGLKFF. The CDR3 nucleotides are TGTGCCAGCAGCCAAGGACAGGGCTTAAAGTTCTTC.

This clonotype was picked up many times. This chain joins TRBV30 and TRBJ1-3; no firm D call. Germline lookup yields CDR1 GTSNPN and CDR2 SVGIG (reference sequence). The CDR3 extends over 14 amino acids. V lost 8 bases to trimming and J lost 0 bases, with 14 bases between them. CDR3 loop: CAQEDANSGNTIYF. The CDR3 bases are TGTGCCCAAGAGGACGCCAACTCTGGAAACACCATATATTTT.

Relative to its sample, this clonotype is medium-sized. The chain couples TRBV15 to TRBJ2-7, with 10 bases aligning to TRBD2. V dropped 5 bases and J dropped 3; count of bases not matched to a gene: 7. CDR1 LNHNV and CDR2 YYDKDF come from the germline V gene (reference sequence). This CDR3 is built from 15 residues. The CDR3: CATSGKAGGGYEQYF. The CDR3 DNA is TGTGCCACCAGCGGAAAAGCGGGAGGGGGCTACGAGCAGTACTTC.

This clonotype was counted ten times or more. J is TRBJ2-5 and V is TRBV7-2; D ambiguous. The CDR3 contains 15 residues. Trimming stripped 2 bases from V and 0 bases from J, with 10 bases between. Germline values: CDR1 SGHTA, CDR2 FQGNSA. CDR3 sequence reads: CASSLSRQYQETQYF. DNA of the CDR3: TGTGCCAGCAGCTTATCAAGGCAGTACCAAGAGACCCAGTACTTC.

This clonotype showed up many times. This sequence joins TRBV5-1 and TRBJ2-1; D not resolved. This CDR3 has 14 amino acids. Germline-derived CDR1 and CDR2 are SGHRS and YFSETQ. The V gene lost 4 bases and the J gene lost 7 bases, with 15 bases spanning the gap. The CDR3 DNA sequence: TGCGCCAGCAGCCTAGAGGTCGCTTTAAATGAGCAGTTCTTC. This translates into CASSLEVALNEQFF.

This clonotype was counted at least ten times. The chain has TRBV6-1 and TRBJ2-3; 11 bases line up with TRBD1. The CDR3 covers 18 residues. Germline CDR1 is MNHNS and CDR2 is SASEGT. V was clipped by 3 bases and J by 1 base; unmatched bases: 9. CDR3 DNA: TGTGCCAGCAGTGACTTGGACAGGGGGCTGGGGGGCACAGATACGCAGTATTTT. Amino acids: CASSDLDRGLGGTDTQYF.

This clonotype has a count of ten or more. The J gene is TRBJ1-2, the V gene TRBV6-1, with D unresolved. V gave up 1 base and J gave up 4 bases, with 7 bases separating them. The germline CDR1 and CDR2 sequences are MNHNS and SASEGT. This CDR3 is built from 13 residues. The CDR3 protein is CASSEEILYGYTF. The CDR3 DNA reads TGTGCCAGCAGTGAAGAGATCCTCTATGGCTACACCTTC.

At least ten counts were recorded for this clonotype. The chain employs TRBV6-5 and TRBJ2-3, with TRBD1 as a possible D gene (5 bases). Deletions cut 7 bases from V and 4 bases from J, with 6 bases between. Germline CDR1 MNHEY, CDR2 SVGAGI. This CDR3 region has 11 residues. The CDR3: CASKGADTQYF. The CDR3, as DNA: TGTGCCAGCAAAGGGGCAGATACGCAGTATTTT.

This clonotype is medium-sized. This chain connects TRBV7-2 to TRBJ2-5, with 9 nucleotides matching TRBD2. The CDR3 is 16 residues long. With 1 base clipped from V and 4 bases from J, the junction kept 7 bases outside the gene matches. Germline CDR1 reads SGHTA; CDR2 reads FQGNSA. CDR3 DNA: TGTGCCAGCAGCTTAGATTCTAGCGGGAACTCAGAGACCCAGTACTTC. Encoded protein: CASSLDSSGNSETQYF.